This TCR beta chain was obtained from a study of control samples from healthy donors and cancer patients. Clones were sequenced by immunoSEQ multiplex PCR, and TCRdb holds only the in-frame ones, with some missing. The sample lists over 100,000 clones; around 92% were seen once. The CDR3 loop spans 14 amino acids. The germline CDR1 and CDR2 sequences are SNHLY and FYNNEI. V lost 5 bases, J lost 3 bases, and 11 bases lay in between. The rearrangement uses TRBV2 and TRBJ1-5, with a weak D call TRBD1 (5 bases). The specimen sequenced was blood. The TCR was taken from a woman aged 45 to 65 in good health. CDR3 bases: TGTGCCAGCAGTTCCGGGGCCTTCAATCAGCCCCAGCATTTT. This translates into CASSSGAFNQPQHF.